Detailed here is one TCR beta chain. Its antigen is still unknown. The data derive from a study of cytomegalovirus exposure and HLA in healthy donors. Study-wide results and limits: In a later analysis, donors in an Asian-associated ancestry cluster reportedly had fewer N-insertions in productive TCRs than the cohort mean. Common viral pathogens were later found to be apparently linked to several of the most significant clusters. In an earlier analysis, most TCR beta V segments were productive about 87% or about 30% of the time.

Germline V gene sequence: CDR1 MNHNS, CDR2 SASEGT. V gave up 5 bases and J gave up 14 bases; unmatched junction bases: 6. The CDR3 is 11 residues long. Both 60 Vbeta primers and 13 Jbeta primers went into the PCR. The protocol was immunoSEQ multiplex PCR, while the TCRdb copy is restricted to in-frame clones and leaves out a portion. The sample lists under 200,000 clones, around 80% seen once, with around 5.4% in the top ten. The sequenced sample consisted of PBMCs. This TCR came from a man in his forties or fifties in good health and CMV-seronegative. This chain links TRBV6-1 with TRBJ1-1, with 9 nucleotides matching TRBD1. The CDR3 is CASSSGQGTFF. The CDR3 DNA reads TGTGCCAGCAGTTCCGGACAGGGGACGTTCTTT.